The present TCR beta chain was sequenced within a study of control samples from healthy donors and cancer patients (dated by TCRdb to the early 2020s). In the germline V gene (reference sequence), CDR1 corresponds to MNHEY and CDR2 to SMNVEV. V lost 6 bases and J lost 3 bases, and the count of bases not matched to a germline gene is 0. The CDR3 has 12 amino acids, counting the end cysteine and phenylalanine. This entry keeps only the CDR3 DNA: 36 bases, framed from base 1. The library was prepared using the immunoSEQ multiplex PCR assay. Not all clones reach the TCRdb copy of this immuneACCESS table, which keeps in-frame sequences only. Checked studies attribute under half of the gap to unresolved V genes and leave the rest unexplained. In all, the sample holds 150,000 to 200,000 clones, and 75% to 95% of those were seen once. The biggest ten clones account for approximately 1.4% of the sample. Concerning this clone: There is no known antigen for this receptor. The input lacks base qualities; no much larger clone sits a single base away.

Sequencing used blood. The receptor chain draws on TRBV27 and TRBJ2-7; 9 central bases correspond to TRBD1. The receptor comes from a woman in her 30s in good health. The sequence in DNA is TGTGCCAGCAGGACAGGGGGCTACGAGCAGTACTTC. Translated, it gives CASRTGGYEQYF.